This TCR beta chain derives from a study of human CD8 memory T cell subsets. Study observations and caveats: Chao1-based estimation suggested that stem-like memory T cells exhibit greater diversity than precursor exhausted T cells. The study sequenced T cell receptor beta chains only.

In regard to this clonotype: Its target is not known.

Cells classed as stem-like memory CD8+ T cells (TSTEM) were CCR7+ PD-1- TIGIT-. Enrichment of total CD8+ T cells was achieved using negative magnetic separation. This CDR3 has 17 residues. CDR1 is SQVTM and CDR2 is ANQGSEA in the germline V gene. UMI-labeled 5' RACE yielded the TCR beta libraries. TCRdb reprocessed the 5' RACE reads and reports one entry per CDR3 protein, with no DNA. The table gives roughly 9,800 distinct CDR3 sequences; the top ten clones make up roughly 9% of it. The TCR originated in a human donor in good health. The chain links TRBV29-1 to TRBJ2-3; there is no DNA to check the TCRdb D call of TRBD2. Sequenced: CD8+ stem-like memory T cells (TSCM and TCM) sorted from PBMCs. Subset here: stem-like memory CD8 T cells (TSTEM), CCR7+ PD-1- TIGIT-. The CDR3: CSVEDFGTSGSTDTQYF.